Listed below are T cell receptor beta chains from one sample, sequenced in a study of blood T cell repertoires in COVID-19. Only in-frame clones appear in the TCRdb table, and some are missing; sequencing was by immunoSEQ multiplex PCR. The sample comprises some 150,000 clones, roughly 86% of which are singletons, and approximately 8.3% rests with the top ten. Sequenced: peripheral blood. The receptor source for this set is a woman aged 60 to 75 with acute or convalescent COVID-19. CDR3s include the opening cysteine and the closing phenylalanine or tryptophan. The D gene is left open where the match is weak. Expanded clones are given a class, and other clones once, few, many or no size at all.

cdr3_nt	cdr3_aa	clone_size	d_call	v_call	j_call
TGTGCCAGCAGTGAACAAAGAACTCGAGATACGCAGTATTTT	CASSEQRTRDTQYF	NA	NA	TRBV6-1	TRBJ2-3
TGTGCCAGCAGTGAATCCCGTCCGGGACAGGGGCGAGCTTTCTTT	CASSESRPGQGRAFF	NA	TRBD1	TRBV2	TRBJ1-1
TGTGCCAGCAGTTACCCGCACCGGGACATGAGCCCCGGGGAGCTGTTTTTT	CASSYPHRDMSPGELFF	NA	NA	TRBV6-2/TRBV6-3	TRBJ2-2
TGTGCCAGCAGCCGACTGGGACAGGGCAACTATGGCTACACCTTC	CASSRLGQGNYGYTF	NA	TRBD1	TRBV3-1/TRBV3-2	TRBJ1-2
TGTGCCAGCTCAAGGACAGGGGCCGAGTACGAGCAGTACTTC	CASSRTGAEYEQYF	NA	TRBD1	TRBV18	TRBJ2-7
TGTGCCAGCAGCCGAACCTCCACTAGCGGAAGCTCCTACGAGCAGTACTTC	CASSRTSTSGSSYEQYF	NA	TRBD2	TRBV6-6	TRBJ2-7
TGTGCCATCAGTGGGACAGGGGACGAGCAGTACTTC	CAISGTGDEQYF	few	TRBD1	TRBV10-3	TRBJ2-7
TGTGCCAGTAGTATGCCAGGGGGCGTACAGACTGAAGCTTTCTTT	CASSMPGGVQTEAFF	NA	TRBD1	TRBV19	TRBJ1-1
TGTGCCACCAGTGATGGGCGGGCAGGGGTTAACTATGGCTACACCTTC	CATSDGRAGVNYGYTF	NA	NA	TRBV24-1	TRBJ1-2
TGTGCCAGCTCACTTAATGGGCCTTCCTACGAGCAGTACTTC	CASSLNGPSYEQYF	NA	NA	TRBV18	TRBJ2-7
TGTGCCAGCAGCACCGGACAGGTCGTCGCCTATGGCTACACCTTC	CASSTGQVVAYGYTF	few	TRBD1	TRBV7-9	TRBJ1-2
TGTGCCAGCAGCATAGCGTATAATCAGCCCCAGCATTTT	CASSIAYNQPQHF	NA	NA	TRBV7-2	TRBJ1-5
TGTGCCAGCAGCACCCCCTCTAGCGGGGGGACCTACAATGAGCAGTTCTTC	CASSTPSSGGTYNEQFF	NA	TRBD2	TRBV7-2	TRBJ2-1
TGTGCCAGCAGCCCGGGACTAGCTAAATACGGGCAGTATTTT	CASSPGLAKYGQYF	NA	TRBD2	TRBV4-2	TRBJ2-3
TGTGCCAGCAGTTTCGCGGATTCCTACGAGCAGTACTTC	CASSFADSYEQYF	NA	NA	TRBV27	TRBJ2-7
TGTGCCTGGATTATGGGGGACACCTACACCGGGGAGCTGTTTTTT	CAWIMGDTYTGELFF	NA	NA	TRBV30	TRBJ2-2
TGTGCCAGCAGCAAATTTGGACAGGCCTCCAGAAACACCATATATTTT	CASSKFGQASRNTIYF	NA	NA	TRBV21-1	TRBJ1-3
TGTGCCAGCAGTCCCGATTGGGGCAGCAACACTGAAGCTTTCTTT	CASSPDWGSNTEAFF	NA	NA	TRBV6-5	TRBJ1-1
TGCAGTGCGGCGGCCGGTGAAAAACTGTTTTTT	CSAAAGEKLFF	NA	NA	TRBV20-1	TRBJ1-4
TGCGCCAGCAGCCCTGACAATAGACGGGGTACCTACGAGCAGTACTTC	CASSPDNRRGTYEQYF	few	NA	TRBV4-1	TRBJ2-7
TGTGCCAGCAGAGGCTCTGGGGGCCCCTACGAGCAGTACTTC	CASRGSGGPYEQYF	NA	NA	TRBV28	TRBJ2-7
TGTGCCAGCAGCTTACCAGGGGAACACATTCAGTACTTC	CASSLPGEHIQYF	few	NA	TRBV5-4	TRBJ2-4
TGTGCCAGCAGCTTAGACCCGCTTCAGGAGCAGTACTTC	CASSLDPLQEQYF	NA	NA	TRBV7-2	TRBJ2-7
TGTGCCATCAGTGAAAGGGGTTCCCTCTATGGCTACACCTTC	CAISERGSLYGYTF	few	NA	TRBV10-3	TRBJ1-2
TGTGCCATCAGTGAGGGAAACAGGGCCCATGAGCAGTTCTTC	CAISEGNRAHEQFF	few	NA	TRBV10-3	TRBJ2-1
TGTGCCAGCAGCCTCTGGGACAGGCTAAACACCGGGGAGCTGTTTTTT	CASSLWDRLNTGELFF	NA	TRBD1	TRBV11-2	TRBJ2-2
TGCGCCAGCAGCCAAGATCCGCAGGGTATGAACACTGAAGCTTTCTTT	CASSQDPQGMNTEAFF	NA	NA	TRBV4-1	TRBJ1-1
TGTGCCAGCACCCCATTGGGGCGGGGAGAGACCCAGTACTTC	CASTPLGRGETQYF	NA	NA	TRBV11-3	TRBJ2-5